The clone carrying this TCR beta chain was seen at least ten times. Its antigen is still unknown. The CDR3 totals 15 residues. V shed 1 base, J shed 1 base, and the junction held 4 bases outside the gene matches. The germline gives CDR1 SGHRS, CDR2 YFSETQ. This specimen belongs to a study of T-cell reconstitution after alpha-beta-depleted transplantation in children. Findings and caveats of the study: Several hundred expanded graft clones reportedly were the source of alpha-beta T cells about two months after transplant.

Unique molecular identifiers were built into the TCRbeta library. TCRdb re-called the PCR reads through MiXCR, storing one row per CDR3 protein. The repertoire includes fewer than 750,000 distinct CDR3 sequences, 23% of them detected once, and over 12% sits in the top ten. The source of this sequence is a boy younger than two who had a stem cell transplant for acute myeloid leukemia, so the T cells may come from the graft donor. This chain links TRBV5-1 with TRBJ1-1; 7 bases match TRBD1. Source: PBMCs, mostly from graft donor cells, taken 360 days after TCRalphabeta/CD19-depleted stem cell transplant. CDR3 sequence reads: CASSLPQGSNTEAFF. CDR3 DNA: TGCGCCAGCAGCTTGCCACAGGGGTCGAACACTGAAGCTTTCTTT.